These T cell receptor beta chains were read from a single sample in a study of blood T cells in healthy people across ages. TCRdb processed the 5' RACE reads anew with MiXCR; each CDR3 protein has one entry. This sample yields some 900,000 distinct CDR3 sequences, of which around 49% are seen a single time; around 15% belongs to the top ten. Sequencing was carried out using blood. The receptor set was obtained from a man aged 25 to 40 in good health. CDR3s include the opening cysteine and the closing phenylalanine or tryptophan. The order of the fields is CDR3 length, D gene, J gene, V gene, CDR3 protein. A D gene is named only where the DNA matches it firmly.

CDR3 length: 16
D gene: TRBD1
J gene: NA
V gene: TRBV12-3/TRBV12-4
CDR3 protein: CASSSYRDRVSHEQYF

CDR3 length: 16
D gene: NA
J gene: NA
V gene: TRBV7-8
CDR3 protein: CASSLSNDRRGHEQYF

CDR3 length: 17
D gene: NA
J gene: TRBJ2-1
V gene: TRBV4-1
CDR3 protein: CASSQDITLSSYNEQFF

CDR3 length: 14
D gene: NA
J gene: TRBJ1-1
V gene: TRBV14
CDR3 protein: CAGSPRLGGTEAFF

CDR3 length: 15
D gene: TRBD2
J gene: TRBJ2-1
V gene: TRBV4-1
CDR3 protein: CASSQVPSGGYEQFF

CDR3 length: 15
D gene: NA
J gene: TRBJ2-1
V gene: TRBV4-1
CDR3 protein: CASSQGDNSYNEQFF

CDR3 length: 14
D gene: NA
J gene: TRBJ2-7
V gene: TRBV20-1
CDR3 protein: CSARDRGIGYEQYF

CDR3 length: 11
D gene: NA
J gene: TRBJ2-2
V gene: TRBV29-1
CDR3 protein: CSVVSYRELFF

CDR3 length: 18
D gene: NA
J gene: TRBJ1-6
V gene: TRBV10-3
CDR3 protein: CAISGLPDRANGNSPLHF

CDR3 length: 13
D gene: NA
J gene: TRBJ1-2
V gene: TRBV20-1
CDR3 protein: CSAYLGFNYGYTF

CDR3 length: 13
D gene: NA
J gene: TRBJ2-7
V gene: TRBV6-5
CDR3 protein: CASSYTGGHEQYF

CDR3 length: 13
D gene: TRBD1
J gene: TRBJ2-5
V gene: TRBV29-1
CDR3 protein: CSVAGGSRETQYF

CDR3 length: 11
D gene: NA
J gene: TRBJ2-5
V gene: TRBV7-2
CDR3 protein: CASSHEETQYF

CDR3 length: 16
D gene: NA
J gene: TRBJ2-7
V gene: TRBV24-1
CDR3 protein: CATSDLGGADDNEQYF

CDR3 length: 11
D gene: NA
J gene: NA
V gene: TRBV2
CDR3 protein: CASSVSQTQYF

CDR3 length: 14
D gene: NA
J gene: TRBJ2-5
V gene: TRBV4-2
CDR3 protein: CASSWGRGQETQYF

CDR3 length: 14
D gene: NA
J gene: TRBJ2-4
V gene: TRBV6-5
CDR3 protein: CASISPGAKNIQYF

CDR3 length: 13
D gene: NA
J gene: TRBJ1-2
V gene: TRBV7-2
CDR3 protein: CASAEPGPYGYTF

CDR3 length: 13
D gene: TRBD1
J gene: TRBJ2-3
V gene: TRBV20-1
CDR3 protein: CSALPMDRKEQYF

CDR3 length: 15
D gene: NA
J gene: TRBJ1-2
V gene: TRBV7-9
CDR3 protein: CASSSSLDSIYGYTF

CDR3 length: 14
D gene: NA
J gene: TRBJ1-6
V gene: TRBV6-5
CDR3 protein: CASSLTPDNSPLHF

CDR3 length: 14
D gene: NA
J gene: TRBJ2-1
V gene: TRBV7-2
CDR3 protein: CASSGRTTCNEQFF

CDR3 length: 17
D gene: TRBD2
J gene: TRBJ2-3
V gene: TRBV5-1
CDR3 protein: CASSFEWGRGATDTQYF

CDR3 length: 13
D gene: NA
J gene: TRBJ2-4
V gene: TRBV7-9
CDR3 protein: CASSPLGAEIQYF

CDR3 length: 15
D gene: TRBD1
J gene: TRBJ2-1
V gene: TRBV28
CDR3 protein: CASSTTGDPHNEQFF

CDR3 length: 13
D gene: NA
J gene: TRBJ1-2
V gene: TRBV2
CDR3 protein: CASSEEWDYGYTF

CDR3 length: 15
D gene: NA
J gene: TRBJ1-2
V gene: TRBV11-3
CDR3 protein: CASSAGDGANYGYTF

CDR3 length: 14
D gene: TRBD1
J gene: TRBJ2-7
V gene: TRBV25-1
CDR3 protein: CASSARTGADEQYF

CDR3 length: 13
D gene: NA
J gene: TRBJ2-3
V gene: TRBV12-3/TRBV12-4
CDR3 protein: CASSAPRSDTQYF

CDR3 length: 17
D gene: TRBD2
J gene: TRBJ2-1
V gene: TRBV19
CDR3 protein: CASSIASGGPLNWEQFF

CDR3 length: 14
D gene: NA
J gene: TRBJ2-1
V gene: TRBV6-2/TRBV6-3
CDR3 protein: CASTLAGTKNEQLF

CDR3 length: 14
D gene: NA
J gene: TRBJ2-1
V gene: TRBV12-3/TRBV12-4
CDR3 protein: CASSPGTWRGEQFF

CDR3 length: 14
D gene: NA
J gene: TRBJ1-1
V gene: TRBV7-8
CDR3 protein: CASSSRPEGAEAFF

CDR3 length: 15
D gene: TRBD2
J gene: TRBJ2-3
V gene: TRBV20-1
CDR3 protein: CSALNPSGGTDTQYF

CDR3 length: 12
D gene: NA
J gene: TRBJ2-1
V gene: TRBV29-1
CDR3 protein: CSVGQGNHEQFF

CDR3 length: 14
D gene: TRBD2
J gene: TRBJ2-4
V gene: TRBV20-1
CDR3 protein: CSHLDATRGGIQYF

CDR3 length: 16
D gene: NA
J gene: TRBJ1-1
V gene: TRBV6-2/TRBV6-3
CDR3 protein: CASSSPQDIPNTEAFF

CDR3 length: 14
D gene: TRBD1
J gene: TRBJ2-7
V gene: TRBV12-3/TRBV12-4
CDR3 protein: CASSGTDPRYEQYF

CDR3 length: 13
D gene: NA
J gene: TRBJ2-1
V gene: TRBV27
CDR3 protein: CASSCDVYNEQFF